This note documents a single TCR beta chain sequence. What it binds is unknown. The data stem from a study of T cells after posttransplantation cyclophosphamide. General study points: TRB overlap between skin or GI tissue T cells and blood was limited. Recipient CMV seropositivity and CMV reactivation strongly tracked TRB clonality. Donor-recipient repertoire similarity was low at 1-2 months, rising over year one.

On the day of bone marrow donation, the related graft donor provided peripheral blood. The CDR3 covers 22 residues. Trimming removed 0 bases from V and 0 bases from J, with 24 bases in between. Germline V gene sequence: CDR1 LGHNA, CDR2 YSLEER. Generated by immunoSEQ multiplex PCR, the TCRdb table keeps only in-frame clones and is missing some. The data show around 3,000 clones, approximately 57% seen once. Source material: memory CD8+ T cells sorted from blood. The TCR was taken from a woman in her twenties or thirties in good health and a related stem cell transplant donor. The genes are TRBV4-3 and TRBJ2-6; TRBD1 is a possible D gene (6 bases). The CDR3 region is CASSQDLWVQDSLFSGANVLTF. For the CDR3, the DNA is TGCGCCAGCAGCCAAGATCTATGGGTCCAGGACAGTCTCTTCTCTGGGGCCAACGTCCTGACTTTC.